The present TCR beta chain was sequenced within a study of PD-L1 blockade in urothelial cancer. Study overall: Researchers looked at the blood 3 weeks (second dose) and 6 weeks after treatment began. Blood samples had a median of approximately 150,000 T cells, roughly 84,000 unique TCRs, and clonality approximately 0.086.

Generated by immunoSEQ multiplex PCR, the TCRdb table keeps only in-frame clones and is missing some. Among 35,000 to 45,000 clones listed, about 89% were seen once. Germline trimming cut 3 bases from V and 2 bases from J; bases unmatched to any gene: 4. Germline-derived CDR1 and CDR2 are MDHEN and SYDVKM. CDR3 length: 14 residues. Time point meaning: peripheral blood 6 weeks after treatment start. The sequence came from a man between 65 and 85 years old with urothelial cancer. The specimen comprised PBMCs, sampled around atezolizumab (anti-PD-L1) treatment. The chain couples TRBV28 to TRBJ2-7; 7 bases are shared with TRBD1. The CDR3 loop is CASSFSTGTYEQYF. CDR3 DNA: TGTGCCAGCAGTTTTTCGACAGGGACCTACGAGCAGTACTTC.